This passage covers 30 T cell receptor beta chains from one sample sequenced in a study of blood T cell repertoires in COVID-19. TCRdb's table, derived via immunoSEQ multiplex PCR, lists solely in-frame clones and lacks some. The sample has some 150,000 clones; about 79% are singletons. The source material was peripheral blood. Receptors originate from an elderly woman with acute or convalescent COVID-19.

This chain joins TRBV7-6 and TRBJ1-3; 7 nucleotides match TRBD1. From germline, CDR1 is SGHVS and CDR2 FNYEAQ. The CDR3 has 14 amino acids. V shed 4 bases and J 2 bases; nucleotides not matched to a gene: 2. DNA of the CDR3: TGTGCCAGCAGCTCCGACAGGGCTGGAAACACCATATATTTT. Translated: CASSSDRAGNTIYF.

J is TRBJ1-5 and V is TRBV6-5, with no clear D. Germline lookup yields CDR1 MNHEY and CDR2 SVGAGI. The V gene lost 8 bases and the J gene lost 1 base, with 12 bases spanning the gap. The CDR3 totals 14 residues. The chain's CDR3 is CASADYGSNQPQHF. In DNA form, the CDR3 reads TGTGCCAGCGCGGATTATGGGAGCAATCAGCCCCAGCATTTT.

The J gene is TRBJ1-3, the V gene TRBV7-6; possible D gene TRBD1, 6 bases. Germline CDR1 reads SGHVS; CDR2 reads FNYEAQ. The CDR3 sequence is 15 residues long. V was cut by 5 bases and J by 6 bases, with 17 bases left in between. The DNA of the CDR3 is TGTGCCAGCAGCCACAGCGGCGGGGGCGAAAACACCATATATTTT. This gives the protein CASSHSGGGENTIYF.

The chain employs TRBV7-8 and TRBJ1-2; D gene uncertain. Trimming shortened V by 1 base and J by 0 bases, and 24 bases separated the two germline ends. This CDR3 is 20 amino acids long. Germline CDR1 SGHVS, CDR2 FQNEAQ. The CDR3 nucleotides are TGTGCCAGCAGCTTAGACCGTCTCAGCGTCAGTCTGGAAACTAACTATGGCTACACCTTC. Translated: CASSLDRLSVSLETNYGYTF.

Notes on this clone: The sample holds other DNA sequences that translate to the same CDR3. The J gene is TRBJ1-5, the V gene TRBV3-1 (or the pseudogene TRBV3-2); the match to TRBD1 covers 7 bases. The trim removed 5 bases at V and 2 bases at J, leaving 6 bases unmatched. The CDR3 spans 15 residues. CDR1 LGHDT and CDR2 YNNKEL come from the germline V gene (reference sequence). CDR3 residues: CASSSRQGGNQPQHF. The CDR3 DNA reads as TGTGCCAGCAGCTCACGACAGGGCGGCAATCAGCCCCAGCATTTT.

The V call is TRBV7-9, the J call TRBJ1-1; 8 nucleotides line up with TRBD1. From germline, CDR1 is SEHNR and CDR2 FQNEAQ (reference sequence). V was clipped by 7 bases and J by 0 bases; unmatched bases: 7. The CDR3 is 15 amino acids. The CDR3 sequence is CASTGTGTMNTEAFF. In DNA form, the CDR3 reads TGTGCCAGCACCGGGACAGGAACCATGAACACTGAAGCTTTCTTT. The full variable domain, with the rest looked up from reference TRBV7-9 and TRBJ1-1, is DTGVSQNPRHKITKRGQNVTFRCDPISEHNRLYWYRQTLGQGPEFLTYFQNEAQLEKSRLLSDRFSAERPKGSFSTLEIQRTEQGDSAMYLCASTGTGTMNTEAFFGQGTRLTVV.

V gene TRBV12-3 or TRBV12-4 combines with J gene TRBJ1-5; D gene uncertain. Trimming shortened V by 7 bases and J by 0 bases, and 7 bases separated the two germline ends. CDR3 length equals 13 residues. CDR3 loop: CASTPNSNQPQHF. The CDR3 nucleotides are TGTGCCAGCACCCCAAATAGCAATCAGCCCCAGCATTTT.

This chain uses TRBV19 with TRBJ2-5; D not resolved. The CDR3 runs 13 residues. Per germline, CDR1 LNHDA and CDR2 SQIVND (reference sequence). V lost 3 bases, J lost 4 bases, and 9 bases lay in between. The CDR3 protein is CASSISVRETQYF. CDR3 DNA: TGTGCCAGTAGTATCAGCGTCAGAGAGACCCAGTACTTC. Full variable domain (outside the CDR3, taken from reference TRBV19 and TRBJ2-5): DGGITQSPKYLFRKEGQNVTLSCEQNLNHDAMYWYRQDPGQGLRLIYYSQIVNDFQKGDIAEGYSVSREKKESFPLTVTSAQKNPTAFYLCASSISVRETQYFGPGTRLLVL.

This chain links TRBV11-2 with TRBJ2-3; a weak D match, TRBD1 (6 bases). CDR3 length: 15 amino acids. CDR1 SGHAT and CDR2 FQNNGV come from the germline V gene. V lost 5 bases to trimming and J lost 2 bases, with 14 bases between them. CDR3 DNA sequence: TGTGCCAGCAGCAAACAGGGCGCCTCCACAGATACGCAGTATTTT. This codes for CASSKQGASTDTQYF.

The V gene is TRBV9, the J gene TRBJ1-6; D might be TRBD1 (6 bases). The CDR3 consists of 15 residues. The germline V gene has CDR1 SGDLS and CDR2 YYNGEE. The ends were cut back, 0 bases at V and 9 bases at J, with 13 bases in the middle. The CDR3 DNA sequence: TGTGCCAGCAGCGTAGGGGGACAAGGTCGTTCACCCCTCCACTTT. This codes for CASSVGGQGRSPLHF.

The CDR3 bases are TGTGCCATCAGCAGGGACAGCCAGGGGAGAGATGGCTACACCTTC. The encoded protein is CAISRDSQGRDGYTF. The V gene is TRBV10-3, the J gene TRBJ1-2; the match to TRBD1 covers 7 bases. Germline V gene sequence: CDR1 ENHRY, CDR2 SYGVKD. This CDR3 is 15 amino acids long. The junction had 13 bases not matched to a gene; V was cut back by 6 bases and J by 6 bases.

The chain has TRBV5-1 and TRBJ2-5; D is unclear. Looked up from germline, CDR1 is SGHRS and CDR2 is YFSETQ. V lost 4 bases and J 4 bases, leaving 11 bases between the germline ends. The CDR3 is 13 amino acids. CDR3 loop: CASSPLMRETQYF. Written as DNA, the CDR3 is TGCGCCAGCAGCCCTTTGATGCGAGAGACCCAGTACTTC.

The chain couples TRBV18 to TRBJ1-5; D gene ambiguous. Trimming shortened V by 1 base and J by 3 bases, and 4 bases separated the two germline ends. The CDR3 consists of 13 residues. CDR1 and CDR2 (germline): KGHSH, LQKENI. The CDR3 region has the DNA TGTGCCAGCTCACCACTGTACAATCAGCCCCAGCATTTT. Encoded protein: CASSPLYNQPQHF.

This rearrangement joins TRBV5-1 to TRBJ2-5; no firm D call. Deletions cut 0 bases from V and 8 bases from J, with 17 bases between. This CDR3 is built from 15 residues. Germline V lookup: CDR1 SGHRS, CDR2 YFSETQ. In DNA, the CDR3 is TGCGCCAGCAGCTTGGGCAGGCCGCGCCAGGATACCCAGTACTTC. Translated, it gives CASSLGRPRQDTQYF.

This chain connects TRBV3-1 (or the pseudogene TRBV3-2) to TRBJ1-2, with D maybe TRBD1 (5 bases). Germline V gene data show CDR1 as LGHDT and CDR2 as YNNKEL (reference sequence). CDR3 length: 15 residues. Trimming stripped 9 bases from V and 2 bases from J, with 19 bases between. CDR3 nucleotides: TGTGCCAGTCAGGGACTGCGGGTAGAAAACTATGGCTACACCTTC. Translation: CASQGLRVENYGYTF.

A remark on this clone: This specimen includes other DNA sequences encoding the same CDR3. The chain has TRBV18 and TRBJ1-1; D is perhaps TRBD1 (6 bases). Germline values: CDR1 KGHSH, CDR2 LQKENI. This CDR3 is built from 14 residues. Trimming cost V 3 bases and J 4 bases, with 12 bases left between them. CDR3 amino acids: CASSPDRSGTEAFF. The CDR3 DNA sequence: TGTGCCAGCTCACCCGACAGGTCGGGCACTGAAGCTTTCTTT.

CDR3 nucleotides: TGTGCCAGCAGCTTACCCGGACAGTGGTCACCCCTCCACTTT. Protein sequence: CASSLPGQWSPLHF. The chain has TRBV7-2 and TRBJ1-6, with D perhaps TRBD1 (6 bases). The V gene's germline CDR1 is SGHTA and CDR2 FQGNSA. V dropped 2 bases and J dropped 10 bases, with 12 bases sitting between them. This CDR3 region has 14 residues. The whole variable domain, filled in from reference TRBV7-2 and TRBJ1-6, reads GAGVSQSPSNKVTEKGKDVELRCDPISGHTALYWYRQSLGQGLEFLIYFQGNSAPDKSGLPSDRFSAERTGGSVSTLTIQRTQQEDSAVYLCASSLPGQWSPLHFGNGTRLTVT.

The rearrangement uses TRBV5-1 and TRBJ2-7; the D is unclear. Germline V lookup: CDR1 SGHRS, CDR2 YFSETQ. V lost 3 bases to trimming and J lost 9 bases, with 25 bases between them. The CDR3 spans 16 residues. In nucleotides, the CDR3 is TGCGCCAGCAGCTCCAACACCTACCTAACTGCTGGCGGGCAGTACTTC. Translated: CASSSNTYLTAGGQYF.

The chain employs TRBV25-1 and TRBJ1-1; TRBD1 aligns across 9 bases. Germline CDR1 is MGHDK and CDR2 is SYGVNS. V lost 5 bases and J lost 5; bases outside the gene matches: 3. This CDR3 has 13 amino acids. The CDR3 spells CASSPGTGTEAFF. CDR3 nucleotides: TGTGCCAGCAGTCCCGGGACAGGGACTGAAGCTTTCTTT.

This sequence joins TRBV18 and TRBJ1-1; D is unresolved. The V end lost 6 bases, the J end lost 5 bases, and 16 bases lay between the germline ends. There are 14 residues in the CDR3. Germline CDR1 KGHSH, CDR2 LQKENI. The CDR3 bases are TGTGCCAGCTCCCTCTTACCGGGGTGGACTGAAGCTTTCTTT. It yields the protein CASSLLPGWTEAFF.

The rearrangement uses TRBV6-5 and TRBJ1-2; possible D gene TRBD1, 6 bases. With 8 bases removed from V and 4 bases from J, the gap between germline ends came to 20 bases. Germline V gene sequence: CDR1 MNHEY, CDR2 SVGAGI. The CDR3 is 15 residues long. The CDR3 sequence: CASGRRDKLFYGYTF. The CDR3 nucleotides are TGTGCCAGCGGACGAAGGGACAAATTATTCTATGGCTACACCTTC.

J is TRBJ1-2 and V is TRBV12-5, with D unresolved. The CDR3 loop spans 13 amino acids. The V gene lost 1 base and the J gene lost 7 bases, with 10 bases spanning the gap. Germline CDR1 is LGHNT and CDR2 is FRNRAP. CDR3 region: CASGLEFTTGYTF. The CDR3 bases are TGTGCTAGTGGTTTGGAGTTTACAACTGGCTACACCTTC.

This chain's CDR3 is CASSFGRQVGVSLYGYTF. Written as DNA, the CDR3 is TGTGCCAGCAGCTTCGGCCGCCAGGTCGGGGTGTCCCTCTATGGCTACACCTTC. This chain joins TRBV7-2 and TRBJ1-2; D unclear. The CDR3 extends over 18 amino acids. The V gene's germline CDR1 is SGHTA and CDR2 FQGNSA. The V end was cut by 3 bases, the J end by 4 bases, with 24 bases between.

The CDR3 bases are TGTGCCAGCAGTAGGGGGGGAGTTAATGAAAAACTGTTTTTT. Translated: CASSRGGVNEKLFF. The chain has TRBV6-5 and TRBJ1-4; a possible D gene is TRBD1 (6 bases). V was trimmed by 5 bases and J by 4 bases, leaving 11 bases between them. This CDR3 comprises 14 residues. Germline V CDR1 and CDR2: MNHEY, SVGAGI.

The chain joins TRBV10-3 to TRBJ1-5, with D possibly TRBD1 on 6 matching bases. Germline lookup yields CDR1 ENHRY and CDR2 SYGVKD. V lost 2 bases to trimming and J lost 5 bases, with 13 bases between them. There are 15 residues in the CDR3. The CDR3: CAISERQVVDQPQHF. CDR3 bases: TGTGCCATCAGTGAGAGACAGGTCGTCGATCAGCCCCAGCATTTT.

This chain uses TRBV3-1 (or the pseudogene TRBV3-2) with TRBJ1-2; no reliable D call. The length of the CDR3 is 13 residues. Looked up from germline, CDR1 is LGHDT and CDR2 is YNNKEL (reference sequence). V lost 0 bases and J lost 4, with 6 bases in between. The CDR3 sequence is CASSQDLLYGYTF. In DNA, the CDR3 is TGTGCCAGCAGCCAAGATCTCCTCTATGGCTACACCTTC.

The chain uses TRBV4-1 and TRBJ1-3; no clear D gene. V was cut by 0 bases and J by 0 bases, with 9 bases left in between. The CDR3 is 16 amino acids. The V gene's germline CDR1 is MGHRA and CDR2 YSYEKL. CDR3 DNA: TGCGCCAGCAGCCAAGATAGAGGATACTCTGGAAACACCATATATTTT. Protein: CASSQDRGYSGNTIYF.

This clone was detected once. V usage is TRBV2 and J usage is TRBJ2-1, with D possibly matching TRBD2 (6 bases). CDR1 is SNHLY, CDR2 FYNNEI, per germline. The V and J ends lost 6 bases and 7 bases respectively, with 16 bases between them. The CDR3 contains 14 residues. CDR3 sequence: CASSQGRAGNEQFF. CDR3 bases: TGTGCCAGCAGCCAGGGACGGGCGGGGAATGAGCAGTTCTTC.

CDR3 amino acids: CASSWTRTTNEKLFF. DNA for the CDR3: TGTGCCAGCAGCTGGACTCGGACGACTAATGAAAAACTGTTTTTT. The chain uses TRBV7-9 and TRBJ1-4, with D unclear. CDR3 length: 15 residues. The V gene lost 4 bases and the J gene lost 2 bases, with 11 bases spanning the gap. Germline-derived CDR1 and CDR2 are SEHNR and FQNEAQ (reference sequence). Full variable domain (outside the CDR3, taken from reference TRBV7-9 and TRBJ1-4): DTGVSQNPRHKITKRGQNVTFRCDPISEHNRLYWYRQTLGQGPEFLTYFQNEAQLEKSRLLSDRFSAERPKGSFSTLEIQRTEQGDSAMYLCASSWTRTTNEKLFFGSGTQLSVL.

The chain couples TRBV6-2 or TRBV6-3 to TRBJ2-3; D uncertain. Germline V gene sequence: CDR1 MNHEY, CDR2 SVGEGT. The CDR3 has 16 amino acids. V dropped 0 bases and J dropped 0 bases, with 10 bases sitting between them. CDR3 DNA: TGTGCCAGCAGTTACTCGAGGAAGGAGAGCACAGATACGCAGTATTTT. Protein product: CASSYSRKESTDTQYF.